The following is a T cell receptor beta chain sequence with its context. This entry belongs to a study of OX40 agonist ivuxolimab in advanced cancers. Clones were read by immunoSEQ multiplex PCR, and TCRdb kept only the in-frame ones, dropping some. The repertoire has tens of thousands of clones, about 85% of them found once; the top ten carry around 4.3%. The sequenced sample was CD4+ or CD8+ T cells sorted from blood, obtained in a trial of the OX40 agonist ivuxolimab. The clonotype was recovered from an adult with an advanced solid tumor such as melanoma, head and neck, liver or kidney cancer.

CDR3 DNA sequence: TGCGCCAGCAGCCCGGGGGACTACCACACTGAAGCTTTCTTT. This sequence encodes CASSPGDYHTEAFF. This chain connects TRBV5-1 to TRBJ1-1, with a possible D match to TRBD1 (5 bases). The V and J ends lost 4 bases and 3 bases respectively, with 13 bases between them. The CDR3 loop spans 14 amino acids. Germline V lookup: CDR1 SGHRS, CDR2 YFSETQ.